These 4 T cell receptor beta chains were all obtained from the same sample, sequenced in a study of blood T cell repertoires in COVID-19. Only in-frame clones appear in the TCRdb table, and some are missing; sequencing was by immunoSEQ multiplex PCR. The table lists about 140,000 clones, over 70% of them singletons. The sample comprised peripheral blood. Source of these receptors: a man aged 55 to 70 with active or convalescent COVID-19.

The J gene is TRBJ2-3, the V gene TRBV5-1, with TRBD1 matching 9 bases. The V gene end was trimmed by 1 base and the J gene end by 11 bases; junction bases not matched to a gene: 8. This CDR3 has 14 residues. Per germline, CDR1 SGHRS and CDR2 YFSETQ. This CDR3 is CASSLRQGEIRQYF. CDR3 nucleotide sequence: TGCGCCAGCAGCTTGAGACAGGGGGAAATTAGGCAGTATTTT.

The V call is TRBV27, the J call TRBJ1-4; TRBD1 aligns across 8 bases. The CDR3 length is 17 residues. Trimming cost V 5 bases and J 0 bases; bases outside gene matches: 8. The germline V gene encodes CDR1 MNHEY and CDR2 SMNVEV (reference sequence). This CDR3 reads CASSPGAGGPTNEKLFF. DNA for the CDR3: TGTGCCAGCAGTCCCGGGGCAGGGGGCCCAACTAATGAAAAACTGTTTTTT. Variable domain in full (rest from reference TRBV27 and TRBJ1-4): EAQVTQNPRYLITVTGKKLTVTCSQNMNHEYMSWYRQDPGLGLRQIYYSMNVEVTDKGDVPEGYKVSRKEKRNFPLILESPSPNQTSLYFCASSPGAGGPTNEKLFFGSGTQLSVL.

The chain joins TRBV5-1 to TRBJ2-7; 9 bases line up with TRBD1. The germline V gene encodes CDR1 SGHRS and CDR2 YFSETQ. The CDR3 has 16 residues. J lost 3 bases, V lost 0 bases, and 7 bases had no gene match. CDR3 amino acids: CASSLVSGTGNYEQYF. In DNA form, the CDR3 reads TGCGCCAGCAGCTTGGTCTCCGGGACAGGGAACTACGAGCAGTACTTC.

The chain recombines TRBV19 with TRBJ2-7; 9 nucleotides align to TRBD2. The junction had 14 bases not matched to a gene; V was cut back by 3 bases and J by 5 bases. The CDR3 is 17 amino acids. Germline V gene data show CDR1 as LNHDA and CDR2 as SQIVND (reference sequence). CDR3 amino acids: CASSIDVASGVRDEQYF. The CDR3 DNA sequence: TGTGCCAGTAGTATTGACGTAGCTAGCGGGGTCCGCGACGAGCAGTACTTC. Complete variable domain (other parts from reference TRBV19 and TRBJ2-7): DGGITQSPKYLFRKEGQNVTLSCEQNLNHDAMYWYRQDPGQGLRLIYYSQIVNDFQKGDIAEGYSVSREKKESFPLTVTSAQKNPTAFYLCASSIDVASGVRDEQYFGPGTRLTVT.